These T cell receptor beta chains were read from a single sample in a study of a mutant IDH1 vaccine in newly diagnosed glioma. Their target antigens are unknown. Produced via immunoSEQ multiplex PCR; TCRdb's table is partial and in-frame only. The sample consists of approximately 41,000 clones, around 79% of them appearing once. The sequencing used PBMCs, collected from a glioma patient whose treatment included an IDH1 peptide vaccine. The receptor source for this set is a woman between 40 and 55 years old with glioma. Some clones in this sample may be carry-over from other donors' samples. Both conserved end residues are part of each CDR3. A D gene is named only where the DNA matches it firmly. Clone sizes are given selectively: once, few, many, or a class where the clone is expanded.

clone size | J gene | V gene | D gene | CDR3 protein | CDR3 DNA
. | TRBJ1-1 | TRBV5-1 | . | CASSLSGTENTEAFF | TGCGCCAGCAGCTTGTCAGGGACGGAGAACACTGAAGCTTTCTTT
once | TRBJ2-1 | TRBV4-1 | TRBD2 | CASSPPPGLAGGGNEQFF | TGCGCCAGCAGCCCTCCACCGGGACTAGCGGGGGGTGGCAATGAGCAGTTCTTC
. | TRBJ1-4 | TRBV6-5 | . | CASSYSGIGGEKLFF | TGTGCCAGCAGTTACTCTGGGATAGGTGGTGAAAAACTGTTTTTT
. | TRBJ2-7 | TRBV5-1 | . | CASSSRGQRQGGKPYEQYF | TGCGCCAGCAGCTCCAGAGGGCAACGACAGGGAGGGAAGCCCTACGAGCAGTACTTC
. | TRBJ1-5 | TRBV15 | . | CATSNANQPQHF | TGTGCCACCAGCAACGCCAATCAGCCCCAGCATTTT
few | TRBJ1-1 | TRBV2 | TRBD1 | CASSKNRQGDTEAFF | TGTGCCAGCAGTAAAAATAGACAGGGCGACACTGAAGCTTTCTTT
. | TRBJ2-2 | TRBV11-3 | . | CASSLGDTGELFF | TGTGCCAGCAGTTTAGGGGACACCGGGGAGCTGTTTTTT
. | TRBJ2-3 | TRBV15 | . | CATSRTRAGGSTDTQYF | TGTGCCACCAGCAGAACCCGAGCAGGGGGGAGCACAGATACGCAGTATTTT
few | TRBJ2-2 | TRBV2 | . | CASSEALRRNTGELFF | TGTGCCAGCAGTGAAGCGCTTAGACGGAATACCGGGGAGCTGTTTTTT
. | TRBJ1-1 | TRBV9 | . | CASSVRQENTEAFF | TGTGCCAGCAGCGTAAGACAGGAGAACACTGAAGCTTTCTTT
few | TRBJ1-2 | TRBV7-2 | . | CASSSNPLRQGYTF | TGTGCCAGCAGCTCAAACCCTCTTAGACAGGGCTACACCTTC
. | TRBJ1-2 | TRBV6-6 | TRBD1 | CASSTQGIGYTF | TGTGCCAGCAGTACACAGGGGATTGGCTACACCTTC
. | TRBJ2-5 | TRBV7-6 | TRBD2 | CASSSPHSGSQETQYF | TGTGCCAGCAGCTCCCCTCATAGCGGGTCGCAAGAGACCCAGTACTTC
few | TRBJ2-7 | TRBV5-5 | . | CASSLVGRSYEQYF | TGTGCCAGCAGCTTGGTCGGGCGGTCCTACGAGCAGTACTTC
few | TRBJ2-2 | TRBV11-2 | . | CASSLVLATYTGELFF | TGTGCCAGCAGCTTAGTCCTAGCGACTTACACCGGGGAGCTGTTTTTT
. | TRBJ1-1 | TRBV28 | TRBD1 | CASSSTGPGAFF | TGTGCCAGCAGTTCGACAGGGCCTGGGGCTTTCTTT
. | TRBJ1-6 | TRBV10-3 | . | CATGTEKGANSPLHF | TGTGCCACCGGGACTGAGAAGGGAGCAAATTCACCCCTCCACTTT
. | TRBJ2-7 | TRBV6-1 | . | CASSEGPAPSWGLTYEQYF | TGTGCCAGCAGTGAAGGCCCCGCTCCCAGTTGGGGGCTAACCTACGAGCAGTACTTC
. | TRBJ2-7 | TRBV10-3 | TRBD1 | CAISGHRGDPYEQYF | TGTGCCATCAGTGGACACAGGGGCGACCCTTACGAGCAGTACTTC
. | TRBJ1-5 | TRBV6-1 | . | CASSVMDIGNQPQHF | TGTGCCAGCAGTGTCATGGACATCGGCAATCAGCCCCAGCATTTT
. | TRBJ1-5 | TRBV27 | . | CASSPVGRNQPQHF | TGTGCCAGCAGTCCAGTGGGGCGAAATCAGCCCCAGCATTTT
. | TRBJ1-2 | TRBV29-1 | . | CSVGESRYGYTF | TGCAGCGTTGGGGAGAGCCGCTATGGCTACACCTTC
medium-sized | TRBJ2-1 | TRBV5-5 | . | CASSRDGRSNEQFF | TGTGCCAGCAGCCGAGATGGACGGTCAAATGAGCAGTTCTTC
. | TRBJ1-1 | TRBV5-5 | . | CASSDGGTRVKTEAFF | TGTGCCAGCAGCGACGGGGGAACAAGGGTAAAGACTGAAGCTTTCTTT
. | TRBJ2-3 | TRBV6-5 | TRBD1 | CASRRGQGGDTQYF | TGTGCCAGCAGGCGTGGACAGGGCGGGGATACGCAGTATTTT
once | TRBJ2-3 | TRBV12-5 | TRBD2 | CASGGAGGAGDTQYF | TGTGCTAGTGGTGGGGCCGGGGGGGCCGGGGATACGCAGTATTTT
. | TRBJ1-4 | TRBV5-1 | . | CASSLIGVGEKLFF | TGCGCCAGCAGCTTGATAGGGGTGGGTGAAAAACTGTTTTTT
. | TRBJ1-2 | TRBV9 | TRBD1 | CASSVGDRGFGYTF | TGTGCCAGCAGCGTAGGGGACAGGGGTTTTGGCTACACCTTC
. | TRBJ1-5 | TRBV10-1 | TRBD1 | CASSSGQGRELKSNQPQHF | TGCGCCAGCAGTTCAGGACAGGGGCGAGAATTAAAGAGCAATCAGCCCCAGCATTTT
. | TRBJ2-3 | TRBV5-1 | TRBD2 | CASSTGTSTDTQYF | TGCGCCAGCAGCACCGGGACTAGTACAGATACGCAGTATTTT
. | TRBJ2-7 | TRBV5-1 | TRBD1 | CASRPGQGYEQYF | TGCGCCAGCAGACCTGGACAGGGCTACGAGCAGTACTTC
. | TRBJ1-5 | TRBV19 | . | CASSIGQGGQPQHF | TGTGCCAGTAGTATAGGGCAGGGAGGCCAGCCCCAGCATTTT
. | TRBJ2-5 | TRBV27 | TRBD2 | CAGQRGAGETQYF | TGTGCCGGACAGCGGGGGGCAGGGGAGACCCAGTACTTC
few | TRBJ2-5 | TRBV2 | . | CASSDGLWETQYF | TGTGCCAGCAGTGACGGTTTGTGGGAGACCCAGTACTTC
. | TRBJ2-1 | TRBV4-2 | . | CASSQPSSGGYEQFF | TGTGCCAGCAGCCAACCTTCCTCCGGGGGATATGAGCAGTTCTTC
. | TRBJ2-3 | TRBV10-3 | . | CAGKRTSTDTQYF | TGTGCCGGTAAGCGGACGAGCACAGATACGCAGTATTTT
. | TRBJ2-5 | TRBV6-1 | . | CASSGDRQETQYF | TGTGCCAGCAGTGGGGATCGCCAAGAGACCCAGTACTTC
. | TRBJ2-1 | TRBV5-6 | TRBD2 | CASQPRGGTYNEQFF | TGTGCCAGCCAACCCCGGGGGGGGACCTACAATGAGCAGTTCTTC
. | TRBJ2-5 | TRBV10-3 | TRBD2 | CAISETYTTLAGARYQETQYF | TGTGCCATCAGTGAGACCTATACGACTCTAGCGGGAGCCAGGTACCAAGAGACCCAGTACTTC
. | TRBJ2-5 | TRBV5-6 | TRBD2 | CASSGGLAGETQYF | TGTGCCAGCAGCGGCGGACTAGCTGGGGAGACCCAGTACTTC
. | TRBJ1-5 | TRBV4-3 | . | CASSQGPGSNQPQHF | TGCGCCAGCAGCCAAGGGCCGGGGAGCAATCAGCCCCAGCATTTT
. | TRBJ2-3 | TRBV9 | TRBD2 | CASTLGGRSTDTQYF | TGTGCCAGCACCCTGGGCGGGAGGAGCACAGATACGCAGTATTTT
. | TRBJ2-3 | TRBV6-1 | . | CASSDWAGGTDTQYF | TGTGCCAGCAGTGATTGGGCAGGGGGGACAGATACGCAGTATTTT
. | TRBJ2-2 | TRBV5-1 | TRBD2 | CASSPRAGGSTGELFF | TGCGCCAGCAGCCCCCGAGCGGGAGGGAGCACCGGGGAGCTGTTTTTT
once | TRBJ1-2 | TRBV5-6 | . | CASSLLPVGINYGYTF | TGTGCCAGCAGCTTGTTGCCGGTTGGGATCAACTATGGCTACACCTTC
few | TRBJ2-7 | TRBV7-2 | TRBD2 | CASSSPTSGSRSYEQYF | TGTGCCAGCAGCTCACCGACTAGCGGGAGTCGGTCCTACGAGCAGTACTTC
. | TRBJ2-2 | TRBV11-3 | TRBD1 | CASSLGTGNTGELFF | TGTGCCAGCAGCTTAGGGACAGGGAACACCGGGGAGCTGTTTTTT
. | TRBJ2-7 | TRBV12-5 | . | CASGPKEGFTYEQYF | TGTGCTAGTGGCCCCAAGGAGGGCTTTACCTACGAGCAGTACTTC
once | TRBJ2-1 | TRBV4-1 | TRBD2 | CASSQELAGGHEQFF | TGCGCCAGCAGCCAAGAACTAGCGGGGGGGCATGAGCAGTTCTTC
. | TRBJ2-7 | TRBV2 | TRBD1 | CASSPGQGSEQYF | TGTGCCAGCAGTCCGGGACAGGGGTCCGAGCAGTACTTC